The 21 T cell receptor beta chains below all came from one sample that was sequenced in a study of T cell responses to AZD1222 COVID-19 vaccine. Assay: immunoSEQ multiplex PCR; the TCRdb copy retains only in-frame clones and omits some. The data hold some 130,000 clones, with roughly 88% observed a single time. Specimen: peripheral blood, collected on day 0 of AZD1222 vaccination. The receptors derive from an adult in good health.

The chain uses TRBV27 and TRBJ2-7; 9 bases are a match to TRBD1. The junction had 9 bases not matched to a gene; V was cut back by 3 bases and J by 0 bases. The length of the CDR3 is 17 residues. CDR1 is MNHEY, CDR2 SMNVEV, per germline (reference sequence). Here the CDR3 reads CASSFLPGQGPSYEQYF. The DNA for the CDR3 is TGTGCCAGCAGTTTCTTACCCGGACAGGGGCCCTCCTACGAGCAGTACTTC.

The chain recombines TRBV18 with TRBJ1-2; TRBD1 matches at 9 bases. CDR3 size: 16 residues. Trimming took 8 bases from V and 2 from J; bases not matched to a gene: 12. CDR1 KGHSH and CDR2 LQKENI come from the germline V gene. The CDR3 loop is CASAGSRTGANYGYTF. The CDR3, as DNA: TGTGCCAGCGCGGGCAGCAGGACAGGGGCAAACTATGGCTACACCTTC.

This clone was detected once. The CDR3 bases are TGTGCCACCAGCCCACTTGAACCCCCTGAAGCTTTCTTT. The encoded protein is CATSPLEPPEAFF. The V and J genes are TRBV15 and TRBJ1-1; D gene ambiguous. V lost 5 bases and J lost 6, with 13 bases in between. In germline, CDR1 is LNHNV, CDR2 YYDKDF (reference sequence). The CDR3 runs 13 residues.

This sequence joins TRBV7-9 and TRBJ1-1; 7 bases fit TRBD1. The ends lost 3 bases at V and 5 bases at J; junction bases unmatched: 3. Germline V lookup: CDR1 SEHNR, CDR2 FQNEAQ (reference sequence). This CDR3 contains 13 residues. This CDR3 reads CASSFTGDTEAFF. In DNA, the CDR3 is TGTGCCAGCAGCTTTACAGGGGATACTGAAGCTTTCTTT. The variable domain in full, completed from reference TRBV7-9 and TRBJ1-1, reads DTGVSQNPRHKITKRGQNVTFRCDPISEHNRLYWYRQTLGQGPEFLTYFQNEAQLEKSRLLSDRFSAERPKGSFSTLEIQRTEQGDSAMYLCASSFTGDTEAFFGQGTRLTVV.

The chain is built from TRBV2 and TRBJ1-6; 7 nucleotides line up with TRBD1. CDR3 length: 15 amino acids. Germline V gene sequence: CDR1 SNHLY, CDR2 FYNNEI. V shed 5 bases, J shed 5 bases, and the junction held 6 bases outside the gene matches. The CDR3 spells CASSHLGQNNSPLHF. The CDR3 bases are TGTGCCAGCAGTCACCTGGGACAGAATAATTCACCCCTCCACTTT.

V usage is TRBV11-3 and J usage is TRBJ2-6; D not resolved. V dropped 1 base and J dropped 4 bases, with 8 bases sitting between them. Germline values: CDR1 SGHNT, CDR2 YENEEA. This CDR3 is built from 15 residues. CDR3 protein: CASSLGEEGANVLTF. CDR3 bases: TGTGCCAGCAGCTTAGGGGAAGAGGGGGCCAACGTCCTGACTTTC. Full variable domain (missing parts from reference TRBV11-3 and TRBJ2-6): EAGVVQSPRYKIIEKKQPVAFWCNPISGHNTLYWYLQNLGQGPELLIRYENEEAVDDSQLPKDRFSAERLKGVDSTLKIQPAELGDSAVYLCASSLGEEGANVLTFGAGSRLTVL.

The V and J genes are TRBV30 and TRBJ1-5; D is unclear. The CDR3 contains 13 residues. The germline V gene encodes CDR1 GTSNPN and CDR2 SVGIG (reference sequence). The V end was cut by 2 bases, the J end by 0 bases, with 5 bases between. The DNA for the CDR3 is TGTGCCTGGAGTACGGGTAGCAATCAGCCCCAGCATTTT. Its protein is CAWSTGSNQPQHF. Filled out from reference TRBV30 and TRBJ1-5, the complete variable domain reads SQTIHQWPATLVQPVGSPLSLECTVEGTSNPNLYWYRQAAGRGLQLLFYSVGIGQISSEVPQNLSASRPQDRQFILSSKKLLLSDSGFYLCAWSTGSNQPQHFGDGTRLSIL.

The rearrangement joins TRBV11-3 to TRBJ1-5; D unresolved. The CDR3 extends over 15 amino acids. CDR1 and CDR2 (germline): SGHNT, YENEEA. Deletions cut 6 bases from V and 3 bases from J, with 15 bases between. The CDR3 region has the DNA TGTGCCAGCAGGTTTCGGCAGACCCACAATCAGCCCCAGCATTTT. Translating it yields CASRFRQTHNQPQHF.

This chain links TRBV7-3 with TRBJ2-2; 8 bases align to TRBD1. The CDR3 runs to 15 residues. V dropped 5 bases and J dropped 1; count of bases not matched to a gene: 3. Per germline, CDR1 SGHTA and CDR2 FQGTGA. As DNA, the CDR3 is TGTGCCAGCAGCCCAGGGGGCGGGAACACCGGGGAGCTGTTTTTT. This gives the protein CASSPGGGNTGELFF.

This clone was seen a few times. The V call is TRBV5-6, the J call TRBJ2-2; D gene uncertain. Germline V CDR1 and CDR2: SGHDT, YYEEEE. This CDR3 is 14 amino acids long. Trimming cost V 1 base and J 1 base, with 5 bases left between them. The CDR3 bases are TGTGCCAGCAGCTTGAACCTGAACACCGGGGAGCTGTTTTTT. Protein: CASSLNLNTGELFF.

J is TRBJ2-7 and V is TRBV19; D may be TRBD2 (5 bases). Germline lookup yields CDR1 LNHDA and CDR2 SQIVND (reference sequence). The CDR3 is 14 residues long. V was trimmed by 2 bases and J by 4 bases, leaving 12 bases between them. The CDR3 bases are TGTGCCAGTAGTATATCAATTGGAGGATACGAGCAGTACTTC. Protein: CASSISIGGYEQYF.

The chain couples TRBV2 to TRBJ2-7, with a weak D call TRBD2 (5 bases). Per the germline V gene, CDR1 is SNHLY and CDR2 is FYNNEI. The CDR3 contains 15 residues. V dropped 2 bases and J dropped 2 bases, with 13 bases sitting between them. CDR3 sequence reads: CASSESGLLTYEQYF. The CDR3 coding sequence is TGTGCCAGCAGTGAATCTGGACTCCTAACCTACGAGCAGTACTTC.

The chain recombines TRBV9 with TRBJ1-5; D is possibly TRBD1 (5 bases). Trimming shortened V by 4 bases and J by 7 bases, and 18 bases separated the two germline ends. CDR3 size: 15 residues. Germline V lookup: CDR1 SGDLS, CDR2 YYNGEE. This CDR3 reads CASSLAGDGKQPQHF. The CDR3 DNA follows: TGTGCCAGCAGCTTGGCGGGGGATGGAAAACAGCCCCAGCATTTT.

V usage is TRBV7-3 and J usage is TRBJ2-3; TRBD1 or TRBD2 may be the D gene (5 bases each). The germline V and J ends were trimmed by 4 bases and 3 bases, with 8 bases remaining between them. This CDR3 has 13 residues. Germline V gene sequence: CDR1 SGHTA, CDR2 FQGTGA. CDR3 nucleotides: TGTGCCAGCAGCTCCGGGACGACAGATACGCAGTATTTT. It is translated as CASSSGTTDTQYF.

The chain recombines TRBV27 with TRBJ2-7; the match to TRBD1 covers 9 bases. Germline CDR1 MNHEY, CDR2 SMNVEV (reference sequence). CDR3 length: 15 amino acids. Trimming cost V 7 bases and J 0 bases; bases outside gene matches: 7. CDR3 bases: TGTGCCAGCACCCCGACAGGGGGTGGCTCCTACGAGCAGTACTTC. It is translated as CASTPTGGGSYEQYF.

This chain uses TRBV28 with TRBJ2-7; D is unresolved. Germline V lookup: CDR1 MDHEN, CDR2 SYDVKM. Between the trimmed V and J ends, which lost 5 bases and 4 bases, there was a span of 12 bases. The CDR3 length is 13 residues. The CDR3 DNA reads TGTGCCAGCAGTCTACAGACACCTTACGAGCAGTACTTC. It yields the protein CASSLQTPYEQYF.

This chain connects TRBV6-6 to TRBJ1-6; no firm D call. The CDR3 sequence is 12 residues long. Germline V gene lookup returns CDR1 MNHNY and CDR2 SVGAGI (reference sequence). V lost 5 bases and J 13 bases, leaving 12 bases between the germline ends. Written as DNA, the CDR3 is TGTGCCAGCAGTCGACCTGGGGAGCCCCTCCACTTT. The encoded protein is CASSRPGEPLHF.

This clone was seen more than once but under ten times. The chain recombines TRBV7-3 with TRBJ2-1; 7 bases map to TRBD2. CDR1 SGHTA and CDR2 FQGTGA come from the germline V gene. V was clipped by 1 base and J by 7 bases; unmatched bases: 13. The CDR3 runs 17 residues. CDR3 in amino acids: CASSLNMGEGRKNEQFF. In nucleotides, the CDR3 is TGTGCCAGCAGCTTAAATATGGGGGAGGGCCGGAAGAATGAGCAGTTCTTC.

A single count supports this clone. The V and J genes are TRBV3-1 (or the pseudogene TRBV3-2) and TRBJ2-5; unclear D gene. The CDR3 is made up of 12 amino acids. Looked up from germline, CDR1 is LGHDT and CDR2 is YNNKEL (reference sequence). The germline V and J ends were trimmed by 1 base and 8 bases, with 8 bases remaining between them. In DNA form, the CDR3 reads TGTGCCAGCAGCCAAGGGCTGAACACCCAGTACTTC. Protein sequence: CASSQGLNTQYF.

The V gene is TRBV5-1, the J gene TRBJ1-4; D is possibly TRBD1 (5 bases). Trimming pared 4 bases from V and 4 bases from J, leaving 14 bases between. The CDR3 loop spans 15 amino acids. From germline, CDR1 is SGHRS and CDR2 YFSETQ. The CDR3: CASSLMGTLNEKLFF. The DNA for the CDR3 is TGCGCCAGCAGCCTGATGGGGACTCTTAATGAAAAACTGTTTTTT.

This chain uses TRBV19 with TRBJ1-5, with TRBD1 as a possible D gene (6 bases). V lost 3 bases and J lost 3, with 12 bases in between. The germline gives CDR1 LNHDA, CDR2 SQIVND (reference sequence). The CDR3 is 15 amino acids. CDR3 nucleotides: TGTGCCAGTAGTATGGGCAACAGGGTCAATCAGCCCCAGCATTTT. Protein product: CASSMGNRVNQPQHF.